Below are 29 T cell receptor beta chains sequenced from a single sample in a study of cytomegalovirus exposure and HLA in healthy donors. The PCR had 60 Vbeta and 13 Jbeta primers. The method was immunoSEQ multiplex PCR; TCRdb's version includes in-frame clones alone and lacks a portion of them. Among tens of thousands of clones listed, about two thirds were seen once. Sequencing was done on a sample of PBMCs. These receptors were obtained from a woman in her thirties in good health and CMV-seropositive.

The chain carries TRBV7-9 and TRBJ1-6; D is unclear. The length of the CDR3 is 12 residues. V lost 5 bases and J lost 5, with 4 bases in between. The germline V gene has CDR1 SEHNR and CDR2 FQNEAQ (reference sequence). Here the CDR3 reads CASSDNNSPLHF. The CDR3 DNA is TGTGCCAGCAGCGACAATAATTCACCCCTCCACTTT.

The rearrangement uses TRBV28 and TRBJ1-6; 7 bases are shared with TRBD1. There are 15 residues in the CDR3. Germline trimming cut 4 bases from V and 6 bases from J; bases unmatched to any gene: 6. CDR1 is MDHEN and CDR2 is SYDVKM in the germline V gene. CDR3: CASSSVTGINSPLHF. The DNA for the CDR3 is TGTGCCAGCAGTTCAGTGACAGGGATTAATTCACCCCTCCACTTT. Together with reference TRBV28 and TRBJ1-6, the CDR3 gives the full variable domain: DVKVTQSSRYLVKRTGEKVFLECVQDMDHENMFWYRQDPGLGLRLIYFSYDVKMKEKGDIPEGYSVSREKKERFSLILESASTNQTSMYLCASSSVTGINSPLHFGNGTRLTVT.

The chain couples TRBV15 to TRBJ1-1; D is undetermined. Germline lookup yields CDR1 LNHNV and CDR2 YYDKDF (reference sequence). This CDR3 is 14 amino acids long. V shed 1 base and J shed 1 base, with 7 bases lying between them. The CDR3 spells CATSRGGSNTEAFF. Written as DNA, the CDR3 is TGTGCCACCAGCAGAGGTGGCTCGAACACTGAAGCTTTCTTT.

This clone was found a few times. The rearrangement uses TRBV5-6 and TRBJ2-7, with TRBD1 identical over 8 bases. The germline V gene has CDR1 SGHDT and CDR2 YYEEEE. Trimming cost V 3 bases and J 4 bases; bases outside gene matches: 0. This CDR3 is built from 12 residues. The CDR3 bases are TGTGCCAGCAGCTGGACAGGGTACGAGCAGTACTTC. This gives the protein CASSWTGYEQYF.

This clone was detected only a few times. At one boundary the junction diverges from the germline segment, which might be a read error. V gene TRBV6-1 combines with J gene TRBJ1-2, with a weak D call TRBD1 (5 bases). Looked up from germline, CDR1 is MNHNS and CDR2 is SASEGT. The CDR3 runs 11 residues. As DNA, the CDR3 is TGTGCCAGCAGTGAATGGCTAGGTGACAGCTTC. It specifies CASSEWLGDSF.

This clone has just a few counts. This chain joins TRBV4-3 and TRBJ1-1; no clear D gene. The CDR3 extends over 13 amino acids. V lost 0 bases and J 5 bases, leaving 7 bases between the germline ends. The germline V gene encodes CDR1 LGHNA and CDR2 YSLEER. Here the CDR3 reads CASSQDTETEAFF. DNA of the CDR3: TGCGCCAGCAGCCAAGATACAGAAACTGAAGCTTTCTTT.

This clone was seen a handful of times. Other DNA sequences within the sample encode an identical CDR3. The chain combines TRBV5-1 with TRBJ2-3, with 12 bases lining up with TRBD2. This CDR3 has 16 residues. Germline CDR1 and CDR2: SGHRS and YFSETQ. V was pared by 2 bases and J by 3 bases, with 4 bases of the junction left unmatched. In nucleotides, the CDR3 is TGCGCCAGCAGCTTCGAACTAGCGGGGGGTACAGATACGCAGTATTTT. This encodes CASSFELAGGTDTQYF. Combining the CDR3 with reference TRBV5-1 and TRBJ2-3 gives the whole variable domain KAGVTQTPRYLIKTRGQQVTLSCSPISGHRSVSWYQQTPGQGLQFLFEYFSETQRNKGNFPGRFSGRQFSNSRSEMNVSTLELGDSALYLCASSFELAGGTDTQYFGPGTRLTVL.

The chain joins TRBV7-3 to TRBJ2-1; 11 bases are shared with TRBD1. Unmatched junction bases numbered 6, after V lost 2 bases and J lost 6 bases. The CDR3 contains 16 residues. The germline gives CDR1 SGHTA, CDR2 FQGTGA. Here the CDR3 reads CASSLSPGTGGNEQFF. The CDR3 DNA reads as TGTGCCAGCAGCTTATCCCCCGGGACAGGGGGCAATGAGCAGTTCTTC.

The chain employs TRBV2 and TRBJ1-6; 7 nucleotides align to TRBD1. Germline loops: CDR1 SNHLY, CDR2 FYNNEI. The CDR3 loop spans 17 amino acids. J lost 0 bases, V lost 4 bases, and 6 bases had no gene match. The CDR3 DNA sequence: TGTGCCAGCAGTGCCGCAGGGGGGAGCTCCTATAATTCACCCCTCCACTTT. Translation gives CASSAAGGSSYNSPLHF.

The chain couples TRBV5-1 to TRBJ2-3; 12 nucleotides line up with TRBD2. Germline CDR1 and CDR2: SGHRS and YFSETQ. V lost 3 bases to trimming and J lost 4 bases; unmatched junction nucleotides: 3. This CDR3 is built from 15 residues. CDR3 coding DNA: TGCGCCAGCAGCTCTAGCGGGGGGGCCGCAGATACGCAGTATTTT. Translating it yields CASSSSGGAADTQYF.

V gene TRBV29-1 combines with J gene TRBJ1-1, with TRBD1 as a possible D gene (6 bases). The CDR3 has 11 residues. Trimming pared 4 bases from V and 5 bases from J, leaving 8 bases between. In germline, CDR1 is SQVTM, CDR2 ANQGSEA. The CDR3 is CSVARGTEAFF. CDR3 sequence (DNA): TGCAGCGTTGCCAGGGGAACTGAAGCTTTCTTT.

The V call is TRBV5-1, the J call TRBJ2-1, with 10 bases aligning to TRBD2. V lost 4 bases and J lost 10; bases outside the gene matches: 14. Germline CDR1 SGHRS, CDR2 YFSETQ. The CDR3 spans 16 residues. The CDR3 region has the DNA TGCGCCAGCAGCCCCCAGGAGCGGGGGGGCCGAGGGGAGCAGTTCTTC. Protein product: CASSPQERGGRGEQFF.

The V gene is TRBV2, the J gene TRBJ1-2; possible D gene TRBD1, 5 bases. Germline CDR1 is SNHLY and CDR2 is FYNNEI. This CDR3 has 12 amino acids. The V and J ends lost 4 bases and 10 bases respectively, with 13 bases between them. The chain's CDR3 is CASSGPGVYYTF. The CDR3 region has the DNA TGTGCCAGCAGTGGTCCGGGGGTTTACTACACCTTC.

V and J are TRBV13 and TRBJ1-2; 8 positions agree with TRBD1. CDR3 length: 15 amino acids. V lost 5 bases, J lost 0 bases, and 5 bases stayed unmatched. Germline V gene lookup returns CDR1 PRHDT and CDR2 FYEKMQ (reference sequence). Here the CDR3 reads CASSPMGQANYGYTF. The CDR3, as DNA: TGTGCCAGCAGCCCTATGGGACAGGCTAACTATGGCTACACCTTC.

This clone turned up a few times. This sequence joins TRBV7-2 and TRBJ1-1; D unclear. The CDR3 is 12 amino acids. Trimming stripped 4 bases from V and 3 bases from J, with 6 bases between. Germline V CDR1 and CDR2: SGHTA, FQGNSA. The CDR3: CASSSRYTEAFF. Written as DNA, the CDR3 is TGTGCCAGCAGCTCCCGTTACACTGAAGCTTTCTTT.

V usage is TRBV2 and J usage is TRBJ1-4, with D unclear. This CDR3 region has 12 residues. CDR1 SNHLY and CDR2 FYNNEI come from the germline V gene. V was trimmed by 3 bases and J by 5 bases, leaving 4 bases between them. The CDR3 sequence: CASSDRNEKLFF. In nucleotides, the CDR3 is TGTGCCAGCAGTGACAGGAATGAAAAACTGTTTTTT.

V gene TRBV18 combines with J gene TRBJ1-1; D call uncertain. Trimming removed 0 bases at V and 1 base at J, with 9 bases between. The CDR3 sequence is 15 residues long. Germline V gene data show CDR1 as KGHSH and CDR2 as LQKENI. DNA for the CDR3: TGTGCCAGCTCACCACCGATGGGAGGGAACACTGAAGCTTTCTTT. It yields the protein CASSPPMGGNTEAFF.

The sample holds a few counts of this clone. This chain links TRBV4-1 with TRBJ2-3; 11 bases align to TRBD2. Germline trimming cut 8 bases from V and 5 bases from J; bases unmatched to any gene: 9. This CDR3 region has 15 residues. Germline CDR1 reads MGHRA; CDR2 reads YSYEKL. CDR3 residues: CASGRSGTSGDTQYF. The CDR3 DNA reads TGCGCCAGCGGACGCTCCGGGACTAGCGGAGATACGCAGTATTTT.

The chain is built from TRBV7-8 and TRBJ2-4, with 11 bases matching TRBD1. Germline CDR1 reads SGHVS; CDR2 reads FQNEAQ. The V and J ends lost 5 bases and 0 bases, in that order; junction bases with no gene match: 12. The CDR3 is 19 residues long. This chain's CDR3 is CASSPRTGGAYEAKNIQYF. The CDR3 nucleotides are TGTGCCAGCAGCCCCCGGACAGGGGGCGCGTATGAAGCCAAAAACATTCAGTACTTC.

The rearrangement links TRBV6-6 to TRBJ2-1; the D is unclear. Germline-derived CDR1 and CDR2 are MNHNY and SVGAGI (reference sequence). V was shortened by 2 bases and J by 7 bases, with 6 bases between the two germline ends. CDR3 length: 12 residues. The CDR3 nucleotides read TGTGCCAGCAGTTACAGTACAAATGAGCAGTTCTTC. Translating it yields CASSYSTNEQFF.

This sequence joins TRBV2 and TRBJ2-1, with a tentative D call TRBD1 (7 bases). Germline lookup yields CDR1 SNHLY and CDR2 FYNNEI. This CDR3 spans 15 amino acids. Trimming shortened V by 6 bases and J by 0 bases, and 12 bases separated the two germline ends. CDR3 nucleotides: TGTGCCAGCAGAGCAGGGGGGAGCTCCTACAATGAGCAGTTCTTC. It translates to CASRAGGSSYNEQFF.

The chain carries TRBV18 and TRBJ2-1; D perhaps matches TRBD1 (6 bases). V was clipped by 3 bases and J by 6 bases, with 12 bases between them. This CDR3 has 14 residues. CDR1 is KGHSH and CDR2 is LQKENI in the germline V gene. CDR3 in amino acids: CASSPRQASNEQFF. The CDR3 DNA reads as TGTGCCAGCTCACCCAGACAGGCGTCCAATGAGCAGTTCTTC.

Worth noting for this clone: Other nucleotide sequences from this sample produce the same CDR3. The chain has TRBV27 and TRBJ2-1, with a tentative D call TRBD1 (6 bases). This CDR3 comprises 16 residues. Trimming stripped 7 bases from V and 4 bases from J, with 20 bases between. CDR1 MNHEY and CDR2 SMNVEV come from the germline V gene (reference sequence). The CDR3 sequence is CASTLDRSSSYNEQFF. DNA of the CDR3: TGTGCCAGCACTCTCGACAGGTCCAGCTCTTACAATGAGCAGTTCTTC.

The CDR3 here is CASSHVDRENTEAFF. The CDR3 DNA follows: TGTGCCAGCAGCCACGTGGACAGGGAGAACACTGAAGCTTTCTTT. This chain uses TRBV7-9 with TRBJ1-1, with 8 bases matching TRBD1. Germline-derived CDR1 and CDR2 are SEHNR and FQNEAQ (reference sequence). The CDR3 length is 15 residues. V shed 5 bases, J shed 1 base, and the junction held 6 bases outside the gene matches. The entire variable domain, with the rest obtained from reference TRBV7-9 and TRBJ1-1, is as follows: DTGVSQNPRHKITKRGQNVTFRCDPISEHNRLYWYRQTLGQGPEFLTYFQNEAQLEKSRLLSDRFSAERPKGSFSTLEIQRTEQGDSAMYLCASSHVDRENTEAFFGQGTRLTVV.

V is TRBV7-2 and J is TRBJ2-7, with D uncertain. Germline V CDR1 and CDR2: SGHTA, FQGNSA. The CDR3 covers 13 residues. Trimming shortened V by 6 bases and J by 5 bases, and 14 bases separated the two germline ends. The chain's CDR3 is CASRDSSYDEQYF. DNA for the CDR3: TGTGCCAGCAGGGATAGCAGTTACGACGAGCAGTACTTC.

The V call is TRBV6-1, the J call TRBJ2-7, with 9 bases identical to TRBD2. The germline V gene encodes CDR1 MNHNS and CDR2 SASEGT. This CDR3 is 15 amino acids long. The ends lost 9 bases at V and 1 base at J; junction bases unmatched: 10. CDR3 protein: CASTAGAGGSYEQYF. CDR3 DNA: TGTGCCAGTACCGCTGGAGCGGGGGGATCCTACGAGCAGTACTTC.

This rearrangement joins TRBV5-1 to TRBJ2-7; perhaps TRBD1 as D (5 bases). CDR1 is SGHRS, CDR2 YFSETQ, per germline. The CDR3 covers 15 residues. The V gene lost 4 bases and the J gene lost 2 bases, with 16 bases spanning the gap. The CDR3 nucleotides read TGCGCCAGCAGCCAGACGCCGGCGACAGCCTACGAGCAGTACTTC. It is translated as CASSQTPATAYEQYF.

This chain uses TRBV7-2 with TRBJ2-7; 7 positions agree with TRBD1. The V and J ends lost 2 bases and 0 bases, in that order; junction bases with no gene match: 7. Germline V gives CDR1 SGHTA, CDR2 FQGNSA. CDR3 size: 16 residues. The CDR3 loop reads CASSLSPTGVSYEQYF. For the CDR3, the DNA is TGTGCCAGCAGCTTATCCCCCACAGGGGTCTCCTACGAGCAGTACTTC.

The V call is TRBV28, the J call TRBJ1-1; possible D gene TRBD1, 5 bases. This CDR3 is built from 15 residues. The germline V gene encodes CDR1 MDHEN and CDR2 SYDVKM. Trimming left V 6 bases short and J 0 bases short, with 14 bases between. CDR3 loop: CASREGSRVNTEAFF. The CDR3 nucleotides read TGTGCCAGCAGGGAGGGAAGCAGGGTGAACACTGAAGCTTTCTTT.